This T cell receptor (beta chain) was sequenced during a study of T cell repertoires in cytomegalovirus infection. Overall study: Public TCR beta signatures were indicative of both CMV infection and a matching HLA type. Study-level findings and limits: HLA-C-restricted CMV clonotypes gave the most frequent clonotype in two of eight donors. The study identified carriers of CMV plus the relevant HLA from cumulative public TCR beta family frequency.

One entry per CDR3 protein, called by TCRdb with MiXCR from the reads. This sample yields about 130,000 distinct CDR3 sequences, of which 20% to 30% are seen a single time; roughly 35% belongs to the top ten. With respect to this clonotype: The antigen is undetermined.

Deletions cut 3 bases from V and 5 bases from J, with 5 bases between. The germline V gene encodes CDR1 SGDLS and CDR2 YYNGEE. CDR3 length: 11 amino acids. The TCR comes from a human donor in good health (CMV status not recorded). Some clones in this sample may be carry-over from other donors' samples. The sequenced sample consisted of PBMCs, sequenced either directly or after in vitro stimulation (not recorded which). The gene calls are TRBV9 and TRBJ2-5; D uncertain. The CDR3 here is CASSGSETQYF. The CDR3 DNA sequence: TGTGCCAGCAGCGGTTCGGAGACCCAGTACTTC.